The entry below gives a single T cell receptor beta chain sequence along with its context. No antigen is known for it. This CDR3 region has 17 residues. Germline loops: CDR1 LGHDT, CDR2 YNNKEL (reference sequence). V was clipped by 4 bases and J by 6 bases; unmatched bases: 16. This entry is derived from a study of response to subunit inactivated influenza vaccine. TCRdb used MiXCR to reprocess the RT-PCR reads, holding one entry per CDR3 protein. Here the sample spans 610,000 or so distinct CDR3 sequences, about 14% being singletons. Study-wide results and limits: There was a suggestion from the authors that each seasonal influenza vaccination recruits few new T cells.

Specimen: PBMCs from blood, collected 11 to 12 days after vaccination. The TCR was taken from a man aged 45-65 years who received an inactivated influenza vaccine. The chain uses TRBV3-1 and TRBJ1-1; 8 bases align to TRBD1. In DNA, the CDR3 is TGTGCCAGCAGCCTCAGGAAAACAGGGGGATCATTCCCTGAAGCTTTCTTT. Translating it yields CASSLRKTGGSFPEAFF.